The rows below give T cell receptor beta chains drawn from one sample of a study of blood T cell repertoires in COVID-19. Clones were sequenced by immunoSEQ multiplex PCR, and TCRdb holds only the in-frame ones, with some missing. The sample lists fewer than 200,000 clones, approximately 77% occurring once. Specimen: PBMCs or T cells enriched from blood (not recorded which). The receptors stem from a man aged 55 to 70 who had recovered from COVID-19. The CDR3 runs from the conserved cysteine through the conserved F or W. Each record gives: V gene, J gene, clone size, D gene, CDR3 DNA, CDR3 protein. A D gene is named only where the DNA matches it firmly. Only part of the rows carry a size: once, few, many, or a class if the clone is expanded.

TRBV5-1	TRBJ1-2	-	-	TGCGCCAGCAGCTTGGGGTACAGGGACTATGGCTACACCTTC	CASSLGYRDYGYTF
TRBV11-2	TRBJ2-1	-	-	TGTGCCAGCAGCTTCATGGGGGGGGCGAACAATGAGCAGTTCTTC	CASSFMGGANNEQFF
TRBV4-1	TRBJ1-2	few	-	TGCGCCAGCAGCCAAGAGGGCACGGAGGATGGCTACACCTTC	CASSQEGTEDGYTF
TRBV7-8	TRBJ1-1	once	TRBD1	TGTGCCAGCAGCCTAGACAGGGAAGCTGAAGCTTTCTTT	CASSLDREAEAFF
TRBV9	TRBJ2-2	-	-	TGTGCCAGCAGCGTCGACAGGATGAACACCGGGGAGCTGTTTTTT	CASSVDRMNTGELFF
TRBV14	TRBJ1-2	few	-	TGTGCCAGCAGCCGACCGGGAGGCCCTCAATGGGGCTACACCTTC	CASSRPGGPQWGYTF
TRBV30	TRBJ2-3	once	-	TGTGCCTGGAGGTCGGTCCCAGATACGCAGTATTTT	CAWRSVPDTQYF
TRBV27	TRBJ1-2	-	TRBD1	TGTGCCAGCAGACATACAGGGGTCGCTAACTATGGCTACACCTTC	CASRHTGVANYGYTF
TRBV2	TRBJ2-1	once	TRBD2	TGTGCCAGCAGGAGCGGGGGGGCCATAAATGAGCAGTTCTTC	CASRSGGAINEQFF
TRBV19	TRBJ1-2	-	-	TGTGCCAGTAGAGTAGTAACGGGGGACGACTATGGCTACACCTTC	CASRVVTGDDYGYTF
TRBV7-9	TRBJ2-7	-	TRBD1	TGTGCCAGCAGCTTAGGGGACAGTTCCTACGAGCAGTACTTC	CASSLGDSSYEQYF
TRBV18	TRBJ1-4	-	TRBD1	TGTGCCAGCTCGCGGGACAGGGATGAAAAACTGTTTTTT	CASSRDRDEKLFF
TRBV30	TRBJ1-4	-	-	TGTGCCTGGAGGCGTGGACAGCCCAATGAAAAACTGTTTTTT	CAWRRGQPNEKLFF
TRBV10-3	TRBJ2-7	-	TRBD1	TGTGCCATCGGGACAGTCTCCTACGAGCAGTACTTC	CAIGTVSYEQYF
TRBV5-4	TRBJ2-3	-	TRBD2	TGTGCCAGCAGCTTTAAGCGGGAGGCACCAGGCACAGATACGCAGTATTTT	CASSFKREAPGTDTQYF
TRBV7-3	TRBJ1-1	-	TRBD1	TGTGCCAGCAGCGCGACAGGGGGGAACACTGAAGCTTTCTTT	CASSATGGNTEAFF
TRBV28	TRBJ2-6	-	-	TGTGCCAGCAGACCACCCGGACAGACCAACGTCCTGACTTTC	CASRPPGQTNVLTF
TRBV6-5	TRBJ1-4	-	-	TGTGCCAGCAGTCCGGGACAAGCAACTAATGAAAAACTGTTTTTT	CASSPGQATNEKLFF
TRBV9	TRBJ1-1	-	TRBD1	TGTGCCAGCAGCTTGACAGGGCAGAACACTGAAGCTTTCTTT	CASSLTGQNTEAFF
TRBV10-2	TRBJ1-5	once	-	TGCGCCAGCAGTGTTGGCGGCGGTGTTCAGCCCCAGCATTTT	CASSVGGGVQPQHF
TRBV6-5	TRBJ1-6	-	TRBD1	TGTGCCACCACAGGGGGCGCGAATTCACCCCTCCACTTT	CATTGGANSPLHF
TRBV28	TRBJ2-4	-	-	TGTGCCAGCAGTTTTATGGGGCTTGGAGCCAAAAACATTCAGTACTTC	CASSFMGLGAKNIQYF
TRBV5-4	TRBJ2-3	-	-	TGTGCCAGCAGCTCGACAGATACGCAGTATTTT	CASSSTDTQYF
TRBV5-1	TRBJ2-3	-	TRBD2	TGCGCCAGCAGCTCAACTAGCGGGGGAAGCACAGATACGCAGTATTTT	CASSSTSGGSTDTQYF
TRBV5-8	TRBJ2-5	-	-	TGTGCCAGCAGCTTGGGCAGGGTGGAGACCCAGTACTTC	CASSLGRVETQYF
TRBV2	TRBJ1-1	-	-	TGTGCCAGCAGCCCCATGCGGGGCGTGGGCACTGAAGCTTTCTTT	CASSPMRGVGTEAFF
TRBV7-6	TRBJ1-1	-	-	TGTGCCAGCAGTAAAGAGCGAGACACTGAAGCTTTCTTT	CASSKERDTEAFF
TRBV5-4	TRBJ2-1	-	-	TGTGCCAGCAGTTTGCAGGGGCGAGCCTCCTACAATGAGCAGTTCTTC	CASSLQGRASYNEQFF
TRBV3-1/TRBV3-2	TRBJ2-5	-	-	TGTGCCAGCAGCCAAGAGGGCGGGCAAGAGACCCAGTACTTC	CASSQEGGQETQYF
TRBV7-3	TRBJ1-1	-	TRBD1	TGTGCCAGCAGCTTAGGGGCAGGGGGCATGAACACTGAAGCTTTCTTT	CASSLGAGGMNTEAFF
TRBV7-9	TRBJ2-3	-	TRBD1	TGTGCCAGCAGCGAACAGGGGGGAGCACATGATGCGCAGTATTTT	CASSEQGGAHDAQYF
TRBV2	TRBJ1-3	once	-	TGTGCCAGCACCTATCGCAGGGAGGCCGGAAACACCATATATTTT	CASTYRREAGNTIYF
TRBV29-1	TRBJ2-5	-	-	TGCAGCGTTGTAAAGGGACATTTGGAGACCCAGTACTTC	CSVVKGHLETQYF
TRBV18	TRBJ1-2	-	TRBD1	TGTGCCAGCTCACCGGGACAGGGGGTGAGTCTGGATGGCTACACCTTC	CASSPGQGVSLDGYTF
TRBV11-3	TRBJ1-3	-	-	TGTGCCAGCAGCATAAACAGGGGAAACACCATATATTTT	CASSINRGNTIYF
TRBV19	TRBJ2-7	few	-	TGTGCCAGTAGTCTAACAGGAGAACCCTACGAGCAGTACTTC	CASSLTGEPYEQYF